Listed below are T cell receptor beta chains from one sample, sequenced in a study of Graves' ophthalmopathy and Graves' hyperthyroidism. TCRdb redid the calling of the multiplex PCR reads with MiXCR, one entry per CDR3 protein. The sample holds about 220,000 distinct CDR3 sequences; 20% to 25% are singletons and the top ten take about 46%. Source material: peripheral blood. The receptor set was obtained from a woman aged 45-60 years with Graves' ophthalmopathy. Both conserved end residues are part of each CDR3. The order of the fields is clone size, J gene, D gene, V gene, CDR3 DNA, CDR3 protein. A D gene is named only where the DNA matches it firmly. A row's size may be missing; if present it is once, few, many or a size class.

many,TRBJ2-5,NA,TRBV6-1,TGTGCCAGCAGTGAAGAACTAACGTCGGCCCAGTACTTC,CASSEELTSAQYF
NA,TRBJ2-6,NA,TRBV6-1,TGTGCCAGCAGGCGAAGCTCTGGGGCCAACGTCCTGACTTTC,CASRRSSGANVLTF
many,TRBJ2-7,TRBD1,TRBV30,TGTGCCTGGAGTCCCGTGGACAGGGCTTCCTACGAGCAGTACTTC,CAWSPVDRASYEQYF
many,TRBJ2-7,NA,TRBV7-8,TGTGCCAGCACTTCAGGACGGGGATACTACTACGAGCAGTACTTC,CASTSGRGYYYEQYF
many,TRBJ2-7,TRBD1,TRBV29-1,TGCAGCGTGGCCAGGGGGCCGTACGAGCAGTACTTC,CSVARGPYEQYF
many,TRBJ1-5,NA,TRBV11-2,TGTGCCAGCAGCTTAGACACAGGGCGCAATCAGCCCCAGCATTTT,CASSLDTGRNQPQHF
many,TRBJ2-2,TRBD2,TRBV24-1,TGTGCCACCAGTCTGGCTAGCGGGAGGACCGGGGAGCTGTTTTTT,CATSLASGRTGELFF
few,TRBJ2-7,NA,TRBV13,TGTGCCAGCACTGGAGGCGAGGGTGTTCGGGAGCAGTACTTC,CASTGGEGVREQYF
few,TRBJ2-2,TRBD2,TRBV2,TGTGCCAGCAAAGGTTCTAGCGGGAAGGGCGGGGAGCTGTTTTTT,CASKGSSGKGGELFF
few,TRBJ2-5,NA,TRBV6-1,TGTGCCAGCGCAGAGGGCCCGCCGGGGACCCAGTACTTC,CASAEGPPGTQYF